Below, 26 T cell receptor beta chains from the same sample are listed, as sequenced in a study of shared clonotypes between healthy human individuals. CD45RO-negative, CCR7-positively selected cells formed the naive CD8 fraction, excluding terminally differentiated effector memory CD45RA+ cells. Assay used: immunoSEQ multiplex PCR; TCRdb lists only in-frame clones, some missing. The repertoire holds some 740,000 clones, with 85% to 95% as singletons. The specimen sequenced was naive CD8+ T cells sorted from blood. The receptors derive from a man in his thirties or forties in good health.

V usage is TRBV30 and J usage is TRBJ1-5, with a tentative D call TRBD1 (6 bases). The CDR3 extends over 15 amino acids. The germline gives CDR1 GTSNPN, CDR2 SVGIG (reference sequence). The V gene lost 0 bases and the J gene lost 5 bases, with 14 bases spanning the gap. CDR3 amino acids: CAWSVLGGGDQPQHF. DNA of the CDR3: TGTGCCTGGAGTGTACTGGGAGGGGGAGATCAGCCCCAGCATTTT.

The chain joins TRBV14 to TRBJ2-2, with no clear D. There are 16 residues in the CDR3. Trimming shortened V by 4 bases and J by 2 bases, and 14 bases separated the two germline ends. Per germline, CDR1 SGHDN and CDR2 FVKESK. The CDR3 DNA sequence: TGTGCCAGCAGCCTACTTGGTGGGTCAAACACCGGGGAGCTGTTTTTT. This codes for CASSLLGGSNTGELFF. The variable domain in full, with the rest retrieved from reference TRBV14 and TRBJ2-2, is EAGVTQFPSHSVIEKGQTVTLRCDPISGHDNLYWYRRVMGKEIKFLLHFVKESKQDESGMPNNRFLAERTGGTYSTLKVQPAELEDSGVYFCASSLLGGSNTGELFFGEGSRLTVL.

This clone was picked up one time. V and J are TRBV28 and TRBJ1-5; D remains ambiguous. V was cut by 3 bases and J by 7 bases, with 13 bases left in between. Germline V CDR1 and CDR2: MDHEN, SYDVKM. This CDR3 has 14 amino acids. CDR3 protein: CASSFLGNRQPQHF. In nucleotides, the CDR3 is TGTGCCAGCAGTTTCTTGGGGAATAGGCAGCCCCAGCATTTT.

CDR3 residues: CASSFRGLYGYTF. The CDR3 DNA reads TGTGCCAGCAGTTTCAGGGGGCTCTATGGCTACACCTTC. The V gene is TRBV28, the J gene TRBJ1-2; 8 nucleotides align to TRBD1. The germline V gene has CDR1 MDHEN and CDR2 SYDVKM. The CDR3 runs 13 residues. V lost 3 bases and J lost 4; bases outside the gene matches: 1.

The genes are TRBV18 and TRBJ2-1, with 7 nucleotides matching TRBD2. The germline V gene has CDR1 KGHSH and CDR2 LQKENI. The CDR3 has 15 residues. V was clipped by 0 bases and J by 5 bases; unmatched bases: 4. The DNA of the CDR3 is TGTGCCAGCTCACCACCGGGGGGGTCGAACAATGAGCAGTTCTTC. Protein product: CASSPPGGSNNEQFF. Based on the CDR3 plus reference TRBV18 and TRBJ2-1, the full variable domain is NAGVMQNPRHLVRRRGQEARLRCSPMKGHSHVYWYRQLPEEGLKFMVYLQKENIIDESGMPKERFSAEFPKEGPSILRIQQVVRGDSAAYFCASSPPGGSNNEQFFGPGTRLTVL.

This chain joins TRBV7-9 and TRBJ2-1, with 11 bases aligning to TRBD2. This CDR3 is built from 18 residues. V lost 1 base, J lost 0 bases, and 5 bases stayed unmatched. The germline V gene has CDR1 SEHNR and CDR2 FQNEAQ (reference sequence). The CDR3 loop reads CASSLVTSGTSSYNEQFF. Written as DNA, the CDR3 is TGTGCCAGCAGCTTAGTGACTAGCGGGACCAGCTCCTACAATGAGCAGTTCTTC.

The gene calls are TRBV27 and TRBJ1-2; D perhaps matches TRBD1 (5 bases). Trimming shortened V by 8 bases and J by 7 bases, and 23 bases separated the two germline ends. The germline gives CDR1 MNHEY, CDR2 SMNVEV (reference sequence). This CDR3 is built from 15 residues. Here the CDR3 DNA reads TGTGCCAGCCGCATTGTCGGGGCCGGCGACGGTGGCTACACCTTC. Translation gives CASRIVGAGDGGYTF.

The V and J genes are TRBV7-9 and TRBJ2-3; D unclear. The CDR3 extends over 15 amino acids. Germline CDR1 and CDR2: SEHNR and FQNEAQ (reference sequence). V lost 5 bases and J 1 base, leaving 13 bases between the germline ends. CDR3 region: CASSPEPVGTDTQYF. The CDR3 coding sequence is TGTGCCAGCAGCCCGGAGCCGGTGGGCACAGATACGCAGTATTTT.

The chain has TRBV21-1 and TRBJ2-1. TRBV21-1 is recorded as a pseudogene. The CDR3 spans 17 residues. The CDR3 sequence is CASSKGPAGHDFNEQFF. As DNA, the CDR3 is TGTGCCAGCAGCAAAGGACCAGCTGGGCACGACTTCAATGAGCAGTTCTTC.

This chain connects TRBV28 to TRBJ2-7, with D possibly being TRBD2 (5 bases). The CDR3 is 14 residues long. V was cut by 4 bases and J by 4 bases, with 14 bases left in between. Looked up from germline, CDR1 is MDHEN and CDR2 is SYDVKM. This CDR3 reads CASSSSRTSYEQYF. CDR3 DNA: TGTGCCAGCAGTTCCAGCAGGACTTCGTACGAGCAGTACTTC.

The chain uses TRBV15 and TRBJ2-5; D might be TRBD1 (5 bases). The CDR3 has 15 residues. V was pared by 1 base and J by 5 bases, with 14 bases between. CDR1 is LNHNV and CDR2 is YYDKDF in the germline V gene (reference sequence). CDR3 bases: TGTGCCACCAGCAGAGCGCCAAGCCCAGGGGAGACCCAGTACTTC. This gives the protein CATSRAPSPGETQYF.

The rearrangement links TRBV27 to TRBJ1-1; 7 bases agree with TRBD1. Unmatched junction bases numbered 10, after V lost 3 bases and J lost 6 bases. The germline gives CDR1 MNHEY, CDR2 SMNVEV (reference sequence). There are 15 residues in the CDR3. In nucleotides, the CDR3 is TGTGCCAGCAGTTTGCGACAGGGAGTTAACGCTGAAGCTTTCTTT. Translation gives CASSLRQGVNAEAFF.

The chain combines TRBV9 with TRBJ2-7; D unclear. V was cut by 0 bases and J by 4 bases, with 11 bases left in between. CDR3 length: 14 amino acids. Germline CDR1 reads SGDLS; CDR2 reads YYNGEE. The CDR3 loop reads CASSVGETEYEQYF. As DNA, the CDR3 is TGTGCCAGCAGCGTAGGGGAAACGGAATACGAGCAGTACTTC.

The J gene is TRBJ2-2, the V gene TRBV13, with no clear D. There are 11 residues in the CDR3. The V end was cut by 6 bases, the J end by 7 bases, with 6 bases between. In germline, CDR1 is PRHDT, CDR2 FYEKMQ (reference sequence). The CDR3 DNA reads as TGTGCCAGCAGTAAGGGCGGGGAGCTGTTTTTT. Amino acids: CASSKGGELFF.

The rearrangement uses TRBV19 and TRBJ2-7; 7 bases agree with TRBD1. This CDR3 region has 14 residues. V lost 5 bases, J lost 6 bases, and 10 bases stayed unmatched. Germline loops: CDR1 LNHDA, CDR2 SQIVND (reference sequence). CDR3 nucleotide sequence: TGTGCCAGTAGTCCCGGGACAGCCTTGGGCGAGCAGTACTTC. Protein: CASSPGTALGEQYF.

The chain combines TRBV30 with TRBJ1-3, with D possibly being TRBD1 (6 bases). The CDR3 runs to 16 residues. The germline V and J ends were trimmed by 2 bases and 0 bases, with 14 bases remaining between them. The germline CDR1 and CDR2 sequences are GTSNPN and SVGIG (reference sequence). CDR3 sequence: CAWSPRTAPSGNTIYF. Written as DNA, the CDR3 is TGTGCCTGGAGTCCCCGGACAGCCCCCTCTGGAAACACCATATATTTT. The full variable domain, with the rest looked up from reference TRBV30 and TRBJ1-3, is SQTIHQWPATLVQPVGSPLSLECTVEGTSNPNLYWYRQAAGRGLQLLFYSVGIGQISSEVPQNLSASRPQDRQFILSSKKLLLSDSGFYLCAWSPRTAPSGNTIYFGEGSWLTVV.

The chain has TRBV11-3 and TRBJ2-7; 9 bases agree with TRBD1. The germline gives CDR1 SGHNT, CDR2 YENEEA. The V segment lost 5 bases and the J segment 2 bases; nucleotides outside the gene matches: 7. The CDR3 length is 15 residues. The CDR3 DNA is TGTGCCAGCAGCCTCGGGACAGGGAATACCTACGAGCAGTACTTC. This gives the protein CASSLGTGNTYEQYF. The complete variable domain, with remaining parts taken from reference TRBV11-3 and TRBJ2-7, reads EAGVVQSPRYKIIEKKQPVAFWCNPISGHNTLYWYLQNLGQGPELLIRYENEEAVDDSQLPKDRFSAERLKGVDSTLKIQPAELGDSAVYLCASSLGTGNTYEQYFGPGTRLTVT.

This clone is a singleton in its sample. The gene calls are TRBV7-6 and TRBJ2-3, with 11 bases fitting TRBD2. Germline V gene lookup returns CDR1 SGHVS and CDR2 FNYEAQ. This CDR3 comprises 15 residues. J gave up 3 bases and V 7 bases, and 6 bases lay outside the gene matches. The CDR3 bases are TGTGCCAGCATCTTGACTAGCGGGGCTACAGATACGCAGTATTTT. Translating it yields CASILTSGATDTQYF.

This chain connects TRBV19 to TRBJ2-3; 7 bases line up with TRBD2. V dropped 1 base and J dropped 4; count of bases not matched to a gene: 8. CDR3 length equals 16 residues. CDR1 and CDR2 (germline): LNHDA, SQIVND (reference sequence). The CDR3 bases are TGTGCCAGTAGTATAGCCCCAGCGGGATGGGCAGATACGCAGTATTTT. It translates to CASSIAPAGWADTQYF. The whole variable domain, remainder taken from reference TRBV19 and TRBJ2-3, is DGGITQSPKYLFRKEGQNVTLSCEQNLNHDAMYWYRQDPGQGLRLIYYSQIVNDFQKGDIAEGYSVSREKKESFPLTVTSAQKNPTAFYLCASSIAPAGWADTQYFGPGTRLTVL.

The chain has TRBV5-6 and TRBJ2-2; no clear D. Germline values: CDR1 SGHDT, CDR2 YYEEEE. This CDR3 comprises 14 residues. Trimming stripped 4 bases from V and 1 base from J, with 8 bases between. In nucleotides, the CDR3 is TGTGCCAGCAGCAACGACTGGAACACCGGGGAGCTGTTTTTT. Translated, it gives CASSNDWNTGELFF.

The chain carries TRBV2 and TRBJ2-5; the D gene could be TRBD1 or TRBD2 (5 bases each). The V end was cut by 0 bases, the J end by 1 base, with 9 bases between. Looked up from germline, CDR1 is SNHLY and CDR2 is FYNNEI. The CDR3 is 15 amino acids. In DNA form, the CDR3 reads TGTGCCAGCAGTGAAGCGAGGGGCCCCCAAGAGACCCAGTACTTC. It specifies CASSEARGPQETQYF.

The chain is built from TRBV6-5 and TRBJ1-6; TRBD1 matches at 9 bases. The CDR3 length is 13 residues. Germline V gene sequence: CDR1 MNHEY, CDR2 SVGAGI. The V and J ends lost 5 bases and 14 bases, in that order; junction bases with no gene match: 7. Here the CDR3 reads CASSNLQGATLHF. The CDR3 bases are TGTGCCAGCAGTAATTTACAGGGGGCAACCCTCCACTTT.

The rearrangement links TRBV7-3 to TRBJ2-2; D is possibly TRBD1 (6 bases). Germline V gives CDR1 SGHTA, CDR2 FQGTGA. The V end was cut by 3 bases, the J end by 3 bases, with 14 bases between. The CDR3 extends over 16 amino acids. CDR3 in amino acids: CASSFTGSAYTGELFF. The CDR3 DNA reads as TGTGCCAGCAGCTTTACAGGGTCGGCGTACACCGGGGAGCTGTTTTTT.

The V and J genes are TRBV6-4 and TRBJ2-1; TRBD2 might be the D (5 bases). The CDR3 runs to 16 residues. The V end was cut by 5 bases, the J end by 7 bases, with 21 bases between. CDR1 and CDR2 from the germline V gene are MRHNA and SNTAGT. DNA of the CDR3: TGTGCCAGCAGTATATTAGCGAAACCTTACCCTAATGAGCAGTTCTTC. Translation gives CASSILAKPYPNEQFF.

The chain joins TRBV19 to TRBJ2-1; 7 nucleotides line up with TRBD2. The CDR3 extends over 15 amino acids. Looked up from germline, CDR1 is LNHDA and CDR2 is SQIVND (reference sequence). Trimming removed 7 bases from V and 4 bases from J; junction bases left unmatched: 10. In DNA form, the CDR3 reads TGTGCCAGTACTTTGGGCGGGAGCCATTACAATGAGCAGTTCTTC. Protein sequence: CASTLGGSHYNEQFF.

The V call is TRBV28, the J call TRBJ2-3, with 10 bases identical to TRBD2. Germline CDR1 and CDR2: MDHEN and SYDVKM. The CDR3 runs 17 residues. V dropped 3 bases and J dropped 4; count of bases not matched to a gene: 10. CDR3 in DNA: TGTGCCAGCAGTTTTCTTTTGGGGACTAGCGATGCAGATACGCAGTATTTT. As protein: CASSFLLGTSDADTQYF.